This TCR beta chain was documented in a study of shared clonotypes between healthy human individuals. Looking at the study overall: Each donor's CD4 naive and CD4 memory cells filled three plates apiece, CD8 naive two, and CD8 memory one. Broader study findings: As a rule, naive subsets had a larger estimated richness than memory subsets.

CD8 cells regarded as naive lacked CD45RO, were positively chosen for CCR7, and omitted terminally differentiated effector memory CD45RA+ cells. A word on this clone: As yet, its antigen is unknown.

The study ran the assay at deep level. Profiling relied on immunoSEQ multiplex PCR, and the TCRdb table lists in-frame clones only, not all of them. The sample includes roughly 550,000 clones, roughly 96% seen only once; the top ten take less than 0.13%. Germline-derived CDR1 and CDR2 are SGHVS and FQNEAQ. Trimming cost V 5 bases and J 6 bases; bases outside gene matches: 9. There are 15 residues in the CDR3. Sequenced sample: naive CD8+ T cells sorted from blood. The source is a woman in her twenties or thirties in good health. V gene TRBV7-8 combines with J gene TRBJ2-1, with 8 bases that match TRBD2. This chain's CDR3 is CASSRPGTSGNEQFF. The CDR3 nucleotides are TGTGCCAGCAGCCGACCCGGGACTAGTGGCAATGAGCAGTTCTTC.